This T cell receptor (beta chain) is from a study of OX40 agonist ivuxolimab in advanced cancers. Germline CDR1 SGHRS, CDR2 YFSETQ. Between the trimmed V and J ends, which lost 4 bases and 5 bases, there was a span of 21 bases. The CDR3 contains 16 residues. Sequencing was performed with immunoSEQ multiplex PCR; in TCRdb, only in-frame clones are kept and a portion is missing. The table has about 82,000 clones, 70% to 90% seen once. The sequences come from CD4+ or CD8+ T cells sorted from blood, collected in a trial of the OX40 agonist ivuxolimab. The clonotype originates from an adult with an advanced solid tumor such as melanoma, head and neck, liver or kidney cancer. J is TRBJ1-1 and V is TRBV5-1; perhaps TRBD1 as D (6 bases). Here the CDR3 reads CASSPTGHLDRTEAFF. Written as DNA, the CDR3 is TGCGCCAGCAGCCCAACGGGACACTTAGATAGAACTGAAGCTTTCTTT.